Each of the 7 T cell receptor beta chains below was sequenced from the same sample in a study of T cell responses to AZD1222 COVID-19 vaccine. Libraries were prepared by immunoSEQ multiplex PCR; TCRdb keeps only in-frame clonotypes and omits some of them. The table records approximately 99,000 clones, approximately 90% of them present only once. This sample comprised peripheral blood, obtained on day 0 of AZD1222 vaccination. The receptors here all came from an adult in good health.

The gene calls are TRBV10-3 and TRBJ2-3; no clear D gene. The CDR3 has 13 residues. Trimming left V 0 bases short and J 3 bases short, with 4 bases between. The germline CDR1 and CDR2 sequences are ENHRY and SYGVKD. In DNA, the CDR3 is TGTGCCATCAGTGAGTCTGGGACAGATACGCAGTATTTT. Residues: CAISESGTDTQYF.

There are a few counts of this clone. This CDR3 reads CAIRFKEGMAQFF. CDR3 DNA sequence: TGTGCCATCAGGTTTAAGGAGGGTATGGCGCAGTTCTTC. The chain recombines TRBV10-3 with TRBJ2-1; weak D call: TRBD2 (6 bases). Germline assignment: CDR1 ENHRY and CDR2 SYGVKD. The CDR3 runs 13 residues. Between the trimmed V and J ends, which lost 6 bases and 12 bases, there was a span of 18 bases.

The table lists this clone with a count of one. This chain connects TRBV14 to TRBJ1-2; D ambiguous. The CDR3 runs to 14 residues. Germline V CDR1 and CDR2: SGHDN, FVKESK. V shed 3 bases and J shed 5 bases, with 13 bases lying between them. CDR3: CASSHPGGEYGYTF. The CDR3, as DNA: TGTGCCAGCAGCCACCCGGGAGGTGAATATGGCTACACCTTC. The full variable domain, completed using reference TRBV14 and TRBJ1-2, is EAGVTQFPSHSVIEKGQTVTLRCDPISGHDNLYWYRRVMGKEIKFLLHFVKESKQDESGMPNNRFLAERTGGTYSTLKVQPAELEDSGVYFCASSHPGGEYGYTFGSGTRLTVV.

This chain joins TRBV7-2 and TRBJ2-3; 10 bases are shared with TRBD1. CDR3 length: 15 residues. V lost 5 bases and J lost 7; bases outside the gene matches: 9. Germline CDR1 reads SGHTA; CDR2 reads FQGNSA. CDR3 bases: TGTGCCAGCAGCCCCTCCAGGACAGGGGGTTATACGCAGTATTTT. As protein: CASSPSRTGGYTQYF.

This chain connects TRBV9 to TRBJ2-3, with D perhaps TRBD2 (6 bases). CDR1 and CDR2 from the germline V gene are SGDLS and YYNGEE. The length of the CDR3 is 16 residues. Trimming stripped 1 base from V and 3 bases from J, with 15 bases between. CDR3 DNA: TGTGCCAGCAGCGTATCACCGGGAGTAGGGACAGATACGCAGTATTTT. Its translation: CASSVSPGVGTDTQYF.

V usage is TRBV24-1 and J usage is TRBJ2-2; TRBD1 aligns across 9 bases. The CDR3 consists of 16 residues. V lost 4 bases, J lost 4 bases, and 6 bases stayed unmatched. In germline, CDR1 is KGHDR, CDR2 SFDVKD. CDR3 in amino acids: CATSDPGQGSTGELFF. The CDR3 DNA follows: TGTGCCACCAGTGACCCCGGACAGGGGTCCACCGGGGAGCTGTTTTTT.

CDR3 sequence reads: CASSLNPSNQPQHF. The CDR3 DNA sequence: TGTGCCAGCAGCCTTAACCCTAGCAATCAGCCCCAGCATTTT. The chain recombines TRBV5-6 with TRBJ1-5; D not certain. V was trimmed by 4 bases and J by 0 bases, leaving 8 bases between them. Germline values: CDR1 SGHDT, CDR2 YYEEEE. There are 14 residues in the CDR3.